These 3 T cell receptor beta chains share one sample of origin, sequenced in a study of a mutant IDH1 vaccine in newly diagnosed glioma. These receptors' targets are unknown. Assay used: immunoSEQ multiplex PCR; TCRdb lists only in-frame clones, some missing. The sample includes tens of thousands of clones, 91% seen only once; the top ten take around 2.5%. As to time point: week 5, during vaccination. Every single dose of the vaccine, 300 ug of mutant IDH1 20-mer peptide, came with topical imiquimod. The source material was PBMCs, sampled from a glioma patient whose treatment included an IDH1 peptide vaccine. The receptors were sampled from a man in his forties or fifties with glioma.

The chain combines TRBV7-8 with TRBJ1-5; D is ambiguous. Trimming took 7 bases from V and 0 from J, leaving 10 bases between them. The germline V gene has CDR1 SGHVS and CDR2 FQNEAQ. The CDR3 consists of 14 residues. In DNA form, the CDR3 reads TGTGCCAGCAACCAGGCGTATAGCAATCAGCCCCAGCATTTT. Its translation is CASNQAYSNQPQHF.

The V call is TRBV18, the J call TRBJ1-1, with D unresolved. The CDR3 consists of 18 residues. V lost 2 bases and J 5 bases, leaving 24 bases between the germline ends. In germline, CDR1 is KGHSH, CDR2 LQKENI. The CDR3 bases are TGTGCCAGCTCACCATCGGGTCAAGGGATGGCCATAGGAACTGAAGCTTTCTTT. This codes for CASSPSGQGMAIGTEAFF.

The rearrangement joins TRBV7-9 to TRBJ1-5; tentatively, D is TRBD1 (6 bases). The ends were cut back, 3 bases at V and 8 bases at J, with 11 bases in the middle. This CDR3 region has 13 residues. The V gene's germline CDR1 is SEHNR and CDR2 FQNEAQ (reference sequence). CDR3 bases: TGTGCCAGCAGCTTGGGGACACCCGAGCCCCAGCATTTT. Translation: CASSLGTPEPQHF.